This TCR beta chain was obtained from a study of T cell responses to AZD1222 COVID-19 vaccine. The wider study: Doses given second, at about 4 or about 12 weeks, were pooled. Study-wide findings and caveats: Clonal diversity was possibly underestimated, and white British individuals and females predominated among donors.

TCRdb's copy holds only in-frame clones and misses some; the assay was immunoSEQ multiplex PCR. The table shows roughly 55,000 clones, with 89% occurring only once. From germline, CDR1 is SGDLS and CDR2 YYNGEE. This CDR3 region has 17 residues. The trim removed 2 bases at V and 7 bases at J, leaving 11 bases unmatched. With regard to this clone: Its specificity is unknown.

The chain employs TRBV9 and TRBJ2-2; 10 nucleotides line up with TRBD2. This receptor was identified in an adult in good health. The specimen comprised peripheral blood, sampled on day 0 of AZD1222 vaccination. In nucleotides, the CDR3 is TGTGCCAGCAGCGTGCTCAGCGGGAGGGCCGAGGTCGGGGAGCTGTTTTTT. Residues: CASSVLSGRAEVGELFF.